These 6 T cell receptor beta chains were sequenced from one sample in a study of breast tumors, draining lymph nodes, adjacent tissues. Axillary draining lymph nodes of breast cancer patients supplied the node samples. TCRdb re-analysed the multiplex PCR reads in MiXCR, keeping a single row per CDR3 protein. The sample records 150,000 to 250,000 distinct CDR3 sequences, roughly 29% being singletons. The sequencing sample was made of axillary lymph node tissue. These TCRs come from a female donor with breast cancer. Some clones in this sample may be carry-over from other donors' samples.

This clonotype was detected ten times or more. The V gene is TRBV5-1, the J gene TRBJ2-7; TRBD1 agrees at 9 bases. This CDR3 comprises 15 residues. Germline loops: CDR1 SGHRS, CDR2 YFSETQ. V dropped 3 bases and J dropped 6; count of bases not matched to a gene: 10. DNA of the CDR3: TGCGCCAGCAGCTCTCTGACAGGGGGGCCATTCGAGCAGTACTTC. Translation gives CASSSLTGGPFEQYF.

The chain joins TRBV24-1 to TRBJ1-4, with D hard to call. Trimming shortened V by 4 bases and J by 4 bases, and 12 bases separated the two germline ends. The germline CDR1 and CDR2 sequences are KGHDR and SFDVKD. The CDR3 has 15 residues. Written as DNA, the CDR3 is TGTGCCACCAGTGAACCGGCAGACTATAATGAAAAACTGTTTTTT. Encoded protein: CATSEPADYNEKLFF.

This clonotype appeared a single time. J is TRBJ2-3 and V is TRBV7-2, with D perhaps TRBD2 (6 bases). The V gene lost 5 bases and the J gene lost 11 bases, with 29 bases spanning the gap. CDR3 size: 17 residues. Germline assignment: CDR1 SGHTA and CDR2 FQGNSA. The CDR3 sequence: CASSPWQGGESYNEQYF. For the CDR3, the DNA is TGTGCCAGCAGCCCGTGGCAGGGCGGGGAGTCCTACAATGAGCAGTATTTT.

Concerning this clonotype itself: Mismatch with germline at one junction end may stem from a read error. The V gene is TRBV18, the J gene TRBJ2-2; the match to TRBD2 covers 9 bases. The CDR3 spans 17 residues. The germline V gene has CDR1 KGHSH and CDR2 LQKENI. DNA of the CDR3: TGTGCCAGCTCACCGATTTTTAGCGGGGGCAACACCGGGGAGCTGTCTTTT. This sequence encodes CASSPIFSGGNTGELSF.

This clonotype was seen ten or more times. One end of the junction does not line up with germline, which may come from a read error. The chain has TRBV20-1 and TRBJ2-3, with 11 bases lining up with TRBD2. Germline V gene lookup returns CDR1 DFQATT and CDR2 SNEGSKA (reference sequence). The CDR3 totals 21 residues. CDR3 amino acids: CSARGLAGGGSRVPYTDTQYF. For the CDR3, the DNA is TGCAGTGCAAGAGGCCTAGCGGGAGGTGGATCGAGGGTGCCCTACACAGATACGCAGTATTTT.

This clonotype was recorded at least ten times. This chain links TRBV6-5 with TRBJ1-6; weak D call: TRBD1 (5 bases). The germline CDR1 and CDR2 sequences are MNHEY and SVGAGI. This CDR3 contains 14 residues. Trimming took off 6 bases at V and 1 base at J, with 7 bases between the two ends. The CDR3 coding sequence is TGTGCCAGCAGGGGGACTTCCTATAATTCACCCCTCCACTTT. This codes for CASRGTSYNSPLHF.